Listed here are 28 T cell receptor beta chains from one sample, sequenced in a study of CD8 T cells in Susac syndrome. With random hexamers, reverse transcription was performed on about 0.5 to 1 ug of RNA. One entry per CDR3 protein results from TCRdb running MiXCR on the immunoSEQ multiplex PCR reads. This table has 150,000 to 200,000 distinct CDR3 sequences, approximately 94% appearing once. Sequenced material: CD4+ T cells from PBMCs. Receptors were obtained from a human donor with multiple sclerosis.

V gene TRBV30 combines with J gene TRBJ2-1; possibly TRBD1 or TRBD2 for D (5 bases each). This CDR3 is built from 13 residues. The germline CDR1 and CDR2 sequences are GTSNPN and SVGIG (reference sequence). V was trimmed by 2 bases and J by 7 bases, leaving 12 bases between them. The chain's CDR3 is CAWSLGELNEQFF. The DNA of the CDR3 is TGTGCCTGGAGTCTGGGGGAGTTAAATGAGCAGTTCTTC.

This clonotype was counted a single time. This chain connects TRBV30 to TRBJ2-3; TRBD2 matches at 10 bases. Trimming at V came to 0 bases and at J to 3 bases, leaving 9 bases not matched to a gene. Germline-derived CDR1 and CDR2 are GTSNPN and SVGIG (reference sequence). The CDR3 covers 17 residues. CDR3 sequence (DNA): TGTGCCTGGAGTGTAAGGAGCGGGAGGGCCTTTACAGATACGCAGTATTTT. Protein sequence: CAWSVRSGRAFTDTQYF.

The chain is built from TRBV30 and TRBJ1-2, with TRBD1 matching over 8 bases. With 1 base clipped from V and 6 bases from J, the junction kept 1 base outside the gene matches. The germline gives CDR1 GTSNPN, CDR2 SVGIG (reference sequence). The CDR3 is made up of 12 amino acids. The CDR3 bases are TGTGCCTGGAGTGCGACAGGGGATGGCTACACCTTC. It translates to CAWSATGDGYTF.

The CDR3 nucleotides read TGCGCCAGCAGCGTCCGGGACGGGGACTACGAGCAGTACTTC. Protein: CASSVRDGDYEQYF. V is TRBV4-3 and J is TRBJ2-7, with D perhaps assigned TRBD1 or TRBD2 (5 bases each). The CDR3 covers 14 residues. Germline V CDR1 and CDR2: LGHNA, YSLEER. Trimming took 5 bases from V and 3 from J, leaving 14 bases between them.

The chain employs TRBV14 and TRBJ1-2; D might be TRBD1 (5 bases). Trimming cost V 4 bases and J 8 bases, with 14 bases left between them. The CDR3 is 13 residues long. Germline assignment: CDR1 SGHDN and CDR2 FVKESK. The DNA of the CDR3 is TGTGCCAGCAGCCGCAACGCGCGGGGCGGCTACACCTTC. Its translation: CASSRNARGGYTF.

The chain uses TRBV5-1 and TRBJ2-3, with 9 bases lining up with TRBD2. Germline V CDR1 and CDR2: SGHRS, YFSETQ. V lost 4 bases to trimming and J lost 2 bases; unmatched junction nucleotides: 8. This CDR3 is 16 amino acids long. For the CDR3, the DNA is TGCGCCAGCAGCATGGTGGCTAGCGGGAACACAGATACGCAGTATTTT. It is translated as CASSMVASGNTDTQYF.

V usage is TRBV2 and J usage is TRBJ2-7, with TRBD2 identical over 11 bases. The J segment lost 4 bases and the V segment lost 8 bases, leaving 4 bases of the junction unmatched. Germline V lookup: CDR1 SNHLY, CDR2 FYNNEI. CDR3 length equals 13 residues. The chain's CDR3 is CASLWTSGYEQYF. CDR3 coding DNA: TGTGCCAGCTTATGGACTAGCGGGTACGAGCAGTACTTC.

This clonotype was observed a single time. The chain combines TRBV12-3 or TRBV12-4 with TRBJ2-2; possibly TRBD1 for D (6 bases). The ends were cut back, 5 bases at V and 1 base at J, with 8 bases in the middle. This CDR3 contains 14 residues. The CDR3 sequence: CASSEQGNTGELFF. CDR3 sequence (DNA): TGTGCCAGCAGTGAACAGGGGAACACCGGGGAGCTGTTTTTT.

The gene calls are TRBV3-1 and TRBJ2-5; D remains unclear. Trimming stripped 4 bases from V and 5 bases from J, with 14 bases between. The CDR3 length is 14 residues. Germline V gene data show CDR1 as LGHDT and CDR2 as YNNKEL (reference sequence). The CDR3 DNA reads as TGTGCCAGCAGCCCCCGGCTACCTGGGGAGACCCAGTACTTC. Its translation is CASSPRLPGETQYF.

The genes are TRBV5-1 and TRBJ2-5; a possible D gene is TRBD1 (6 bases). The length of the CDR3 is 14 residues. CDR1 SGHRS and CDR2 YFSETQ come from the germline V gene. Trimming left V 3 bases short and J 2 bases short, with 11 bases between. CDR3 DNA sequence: TGCGCCAGCAGCTGGGGGACATTACAAGAGACCCAGTACTTC. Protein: CASSWGTLQETQYF. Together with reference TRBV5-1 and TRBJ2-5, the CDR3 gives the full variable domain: KAGVTQTPRYLIKTRGQQVTLSCSPISGHRSVSWYQQTPGQGLQFLFEYFSETQRNKGNFPGRFSGRQFSNSRSEMNVSTLELGDSALYLCASSWGTLQETQYFGPGTRLLVL.

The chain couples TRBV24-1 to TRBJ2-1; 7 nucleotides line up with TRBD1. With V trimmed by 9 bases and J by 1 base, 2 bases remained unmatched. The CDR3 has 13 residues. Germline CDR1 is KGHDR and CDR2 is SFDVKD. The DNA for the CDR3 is TGTGCCACCCAGGGGGATTCCTACAATGAGCAGTTCTTC. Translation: CATQGDSYNEQFF.

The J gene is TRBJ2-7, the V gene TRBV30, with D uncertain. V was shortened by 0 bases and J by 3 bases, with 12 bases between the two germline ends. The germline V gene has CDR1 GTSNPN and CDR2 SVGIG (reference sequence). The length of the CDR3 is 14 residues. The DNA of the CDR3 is TGTGCCTGGAGTGTTCAGGCCAGGAACTACGAGCAGTACTTC. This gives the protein CAWSVQARNYEQYF.

The CDR3 protein is CASNPTGSGTDTQYF. The CDR3 DNA reads TGTGCCAGCAACCCGACAGGGTCAGGCACAGATACGCAGTATTTT. The chain employs TRBV6-6 and TRBJ2-3, with TRBD1 matching over 7 bases. This CDR3 is 15 amino acids long. Germline V gene data show CDR1 as MNHNY and CDR2 as SVGAGI (reference sequence). V lost 7 bases and J lost 1; bases outside the gene matches: 8.

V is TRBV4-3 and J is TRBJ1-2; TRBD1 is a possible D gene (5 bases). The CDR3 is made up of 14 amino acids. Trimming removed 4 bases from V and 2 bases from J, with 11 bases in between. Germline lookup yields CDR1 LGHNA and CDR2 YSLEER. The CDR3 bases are TGCGCCAGCAGCCCACTGGGGGTGAACTATGGCTACACCTTC. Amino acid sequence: CASSPLGVNYGYTF.

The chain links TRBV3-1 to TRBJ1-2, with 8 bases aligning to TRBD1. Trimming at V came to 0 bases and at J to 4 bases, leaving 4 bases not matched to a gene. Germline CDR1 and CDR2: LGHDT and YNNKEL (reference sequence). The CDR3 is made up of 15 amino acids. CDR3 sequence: CASSQDSGGGYGYTF. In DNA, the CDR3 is TGTGCCAGCAGCCAAGACTCAGGGGGCGGCTATGGCTACACCTTC.

The CDR3 protein is CASSSGQLDSPLHF. In DNA form, the CDR3 reads TGCGCCAGCAGCTCGGGACAGTTGGATTCACCCCTCCACTTT. The chain employs TRBV5-1 and TRBJ1-6; TRBD1 matches 7 bases. CDR1 and CDR2 (germline): SGHRS, YFSETQ. The CDR3 is made up of 14 amino acids. With V trimmed by 3 bases and J by 8 bases, 5 bases remained unmatched. Drawing the rest from reference TRBV5-1 and TRBJ1-6, the complete variable domain is KAGVTQTPRYLIKTRGQQVTLSCSPISGHRSVSWYQQTPGQGLQFLFEYFSETQRNKGNFPGRFSGRQFSNSRSEMNVSTLELGDSALYLCASSSGQLDSPLHFGNGTRLTVT.

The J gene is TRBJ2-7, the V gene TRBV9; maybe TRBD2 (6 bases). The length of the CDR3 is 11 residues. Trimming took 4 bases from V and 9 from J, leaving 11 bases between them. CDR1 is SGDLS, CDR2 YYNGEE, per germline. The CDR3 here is CASSSSEGQYF. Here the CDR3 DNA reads TGTGCCAGCAGCTCTTCGGAGGGGCAGTACTTC. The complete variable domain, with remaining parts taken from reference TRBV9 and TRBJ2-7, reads DSGVTQTPKHLITATGQRVTLRCSPRSGDLSVYWYQQSLDQGLQFLIQYYNGEERAKGNILERFSAQQFPDLHSELNLSSLELGDSALYFCASSSSEGQYFGPGTRLTVT.

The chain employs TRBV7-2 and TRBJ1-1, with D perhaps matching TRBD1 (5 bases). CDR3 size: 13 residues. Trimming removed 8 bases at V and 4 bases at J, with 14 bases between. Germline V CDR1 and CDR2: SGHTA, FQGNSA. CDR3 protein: CASPTRDSTEAFF. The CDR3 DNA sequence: TGTGCCAGCCCGACCAGGGATAGCACTGAAGCTTTCTTT.

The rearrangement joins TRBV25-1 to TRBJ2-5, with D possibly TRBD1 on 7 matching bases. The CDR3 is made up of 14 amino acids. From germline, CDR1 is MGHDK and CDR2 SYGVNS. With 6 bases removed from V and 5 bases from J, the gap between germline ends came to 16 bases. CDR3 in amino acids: CASRPQQGRETQYF. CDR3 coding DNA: TGTGCCAGCAGGCCACAACAGGGGAGGGAGACCCAGTACTTC.

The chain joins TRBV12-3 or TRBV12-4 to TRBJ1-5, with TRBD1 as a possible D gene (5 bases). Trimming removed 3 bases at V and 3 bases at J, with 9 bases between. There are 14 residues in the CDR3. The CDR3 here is CASSFGGSNQPQHF. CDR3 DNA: TGTGCCAGCAGTTTCGGGGGGTCCAATCAGCCCCAGCATTTT.

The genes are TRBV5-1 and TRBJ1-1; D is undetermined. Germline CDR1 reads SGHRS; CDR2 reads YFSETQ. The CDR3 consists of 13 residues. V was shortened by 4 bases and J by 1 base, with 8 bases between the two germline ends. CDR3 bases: TGCGCCAGCAGCCCCGATTGGAACACTGAAGCTTTCTTT. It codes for CASSPDWNTEAFF.

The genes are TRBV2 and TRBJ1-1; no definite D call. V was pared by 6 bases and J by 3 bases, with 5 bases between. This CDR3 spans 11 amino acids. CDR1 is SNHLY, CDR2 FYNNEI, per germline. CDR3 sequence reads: CASRRDTEAFF. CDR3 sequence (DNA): TGTGCCAGCAGGAGGGACACTGAAGCTTTCTTT.

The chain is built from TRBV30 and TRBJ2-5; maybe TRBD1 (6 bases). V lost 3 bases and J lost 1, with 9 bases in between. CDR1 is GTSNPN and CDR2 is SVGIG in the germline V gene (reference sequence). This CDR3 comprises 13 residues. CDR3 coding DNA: TGTGCCTGGAGGTTGGGGGCCCAAGAGACCCAGTACTTC. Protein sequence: CAWRLGAQETQYF.

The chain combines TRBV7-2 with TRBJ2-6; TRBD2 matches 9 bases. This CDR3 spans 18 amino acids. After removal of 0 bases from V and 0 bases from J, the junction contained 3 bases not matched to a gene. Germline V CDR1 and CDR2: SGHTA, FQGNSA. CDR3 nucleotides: TGTGCCAGCAGCTTAGCGCTAGCGGGGATCTCTGGGGCCAACGTCCTGACTTTC. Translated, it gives CASSLALAGISGANVLTF.

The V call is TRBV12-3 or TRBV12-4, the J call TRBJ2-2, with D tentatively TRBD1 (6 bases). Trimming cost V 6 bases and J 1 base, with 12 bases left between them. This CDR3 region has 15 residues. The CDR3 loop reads CASSRVGQNTGELFF. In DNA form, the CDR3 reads TGTGCCAGCAGCCGTGTGGGACAGAACACCGGGGAGCTGTTTTTT.

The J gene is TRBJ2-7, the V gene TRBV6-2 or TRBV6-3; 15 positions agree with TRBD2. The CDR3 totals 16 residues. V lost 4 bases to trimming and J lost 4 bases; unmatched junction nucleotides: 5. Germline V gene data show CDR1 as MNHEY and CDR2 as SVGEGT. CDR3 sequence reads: CASSSAGTSGRYEQYF. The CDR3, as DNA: TGTGCCAGCAGTTCAGCCGGGACTAGCGGGAGGTACGAGCAGTACTTC.

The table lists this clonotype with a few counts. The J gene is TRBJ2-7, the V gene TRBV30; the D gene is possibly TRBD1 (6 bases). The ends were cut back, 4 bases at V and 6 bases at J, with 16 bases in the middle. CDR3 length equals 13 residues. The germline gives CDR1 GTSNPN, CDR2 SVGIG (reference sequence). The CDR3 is CAWTQGQGSEQYF. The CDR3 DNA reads TGTGCCTGGACCCAGGGGCAGGGTTCCGAGCAGTACTTC.

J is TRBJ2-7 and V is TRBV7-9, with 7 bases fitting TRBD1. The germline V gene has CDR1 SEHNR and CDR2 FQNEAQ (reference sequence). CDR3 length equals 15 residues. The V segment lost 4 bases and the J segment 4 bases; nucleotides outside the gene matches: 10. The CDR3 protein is CASSSRGQGDYEQYF. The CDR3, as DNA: TGTGCCAGCAGCTCAAGGGGGCAGGGGGATTACGAGCAGTACTTC.